A single sample gave rise to the 21 T cell receptor beta chains below, sequenced in a study of T cells in Graves' hyperthyroidism and ophthalmopathy. There were TCR beta CDR3 regions amplified from RNA transcripts. During a first-round RT-PCR of the TCR CDR3, the HTBI primer set was used. One entry per CDR3 protein results from TCRdb running MiXCR on the multiplex PCR reads. Seen here are roughly 350,000 distinct CDR3 sequences, approximately 14% observed once, and the top ten hold 30% to 35%. Sequenced input: blood. These TCRs come from a woman aged 40 to 50 with Graves' ophthalmopathy.

This clonotype was recorded at least ten times. The V and J genes are TRBV7-9 and TRBJ1-2; tentative D call: TRBD1 (5 bases). V dropped 3 bases and J dropped 3 bases, with 14 bases sitting between them. Germline V lookup: CDR1 SEHNR, CDR2 FQNEAQ (reference sequence). The length of the CDR3 is 15 residues. The chain's CDR3 is CASSFSRTTDYGYTF. The CDR3 region has the DNA TGTGCCAGCAGCTTCAGTCGGACAACAGACTATGGCTACACCTTC.

This clonotype has at least ten counts. This sequence joins TRBV27 and TRBJ2-7; D is unresolved. Trimming cost V 6 bases and J 2 bases, with 11 bases left between them. The CDR3 totals 13 residues. Germline V gene data show CDR1 as MNHEY and CDR2 as SMNVEV (reference sequence). The CDR3 DNA reads as TGTGCCAGCAGCCCCTGGGGTACCTACGAGCAGTACTTC. Translation gives CASSPWGTYEQYF.

This clonotype was seen at least ten times. This chain links TRBV20-1 with TRBJ2-7; 10 nucleotides line up with TRBD2. Germline V gene sequence: CDR1 DFQATT, CDR2 SNEGSKA (reference sequence). The CDR3 is made up of 12 amino acids. Losses at the gene ends were 8 bases for V and 2 bases for J; bases not matched to a gene: 3. The CDR3 sequence: CSPGTSAYEQYF. The CDR3 DNA sequence: TGCAGTCCCGGGACTAGCGCCTACGAGCAGTACTTC.

The rearrangement links TRBV28 to TRBJ2-3; 7 bases line up with TRBD1. The CDR3 extends over 14 amino acids. V lost 7 bases and J lost 1; bases outside the gene matches: 5. Germline CDR1 MDHEN, CDR2 SYDVKM. The CDR3 DNA is TGTGCCAGCACCGCACAGGGGCGCACAGATACGCAGTATTTT. It encodes CASTAQGRTDTQYF.

This clonotype was recorded a few times. V and J are TRBV12-3 or TRBV12-4 and TRBJ2-1, with D tentatively TRBD1 or TRBD2 (7 bases each). V was pared by 8 bases and J by 3 bases, with 17 bases between. The CDR3 is made up of 15 amino acids. This CDR3 is CASSPGGGNYNEQFF. In nucleotides, the CDR3 is TGTGCCAGCTCCCCAGGGGGGGGCAACTACAATGAGCAGTTCTTC.

The chain uses TRBV20-1 and TRBJ2-7; TRBD2 might be the D (5 bases). The length of the CDR3 is 12 residues. From germline, CDR1 is DFQATT and CDR2 SNEGSKA (reference sequence). Trimming removed 3 bases at V and 5 bases at J, with 11 bases between. As DNA, the CDR3 is TGCAGTGCTAGTTCGGGGAATCACGAGCAGTACTTC. It specifies CSASSGNHEQYF.

This clonotype occurred a few times. The chain carries TRBV20-1 and TRBJ1-2; 9 bases match TRBD1. In germline, CDR1 is DFQATT, CDR2 SNEGSKA (reference sequence). Germline trimming cut 4 bases from V and 8 bases from J; bases unmatched to any gene: 11. This CDR3 region has 14 residues. CDR3 sequence (DNA): TGCAGTGCTACGGGACAGGGTAACCAGTGGGGCTACACCTTC. This encodes CSATGQGNQWGYTF.

In this sample, this clonotype turned up a few times. This chain connects TRBV5-6 to TRBJ1-2, with D perhaps TRBD1 (5 bases). The CDR3 is 13 residues long. From germline, CDR1 is SGHDT and CDR2 YYEEEE. Trimming left V 1 base short and J 4 bases short, with 8 bases between. This CDR3 is CASSLSGPYGYTF. CDR3 sequence (DNA): TGTGCCAGCAGCTTGTCAGGGCCCTATGGCTACACCTTC.

On this clonotype: One base away lies a much larger clone, so this may be a sequencing read error. The chain has TRBV20-1 and TRBJ2-1, with unresolved D. The length of the CDR3 is 12 residues. CDR1 is DFQATT, CDR2 SNEGSKA, per germline (reference sequence). CDR3 nucleotide sequence: TGCAGTGCAGATACTTCTTACAGTGAGCAGTTCTTC. Encoded protein: CSADTSYSEQFF.

A remark on this clonotype: A much more abundant neighbour one base away suggests this may be a read error. Without the conserved terminal phenylalanine or tryptophan, this CDR3 likely stems from a read error. The J gene is TRBJ1-6, the V gene TRBV6-1, with 7 nucleotides matching TRBD1. Trimming took 4 bases from V and 7 from J; bases not matched to a gene: 4. Germline V lookup: CDR1 MNHNS, CDR2 SASEGT. The length of the CDR3 is 14 residues. The chain's CDR3 is CASSGGQVNSPLHS. The CDR3 nucleotides are TGTGCCAGCAGTGGTGGACAGGTGAATTCACCCCTCCACTCT.

A few counts support this clonotype. V usage is TRBV19 and J usage is TRBJ1-6; TRBD1 matches at 9 bases. CDR3 length equals 16 residues. CDR1 is LNHDA, CDR2 SQIVND, per germline (reference sequence). V shed 2 bases and J 10 bases; nucleotides not matched to a gene: 9. The CDR3 spells CASSIPRTGVRSPLHF. The CDR3 coding sequence is TGTGCCAGTAGTATACCTCGGACAGGGGTAAGATCACCCCTCCACTTT. The entire variable domain, with the rest obtained from reference TRBV19 and TRBJ1-6, is as follows: DGGITQSPKYLFRKEGQNVTLSCEQNLNHDAMYWYRQDPGQGLRLIYYSQIVNDFQKGDIAEGYSVSREKKESFPLTVTSAQKNPTAFYLCASSIPRTGVRSPLHFGNGTRLTVT.

This clonotype was detected many times. This rearrangement joins TRBV5-1 to TRBJ1-6; the D gene is possibly TRBD1 (5 bases). Germline-derived CDR1 and CDR2 are SGHRS and YFSETQ. The CDR3 is made up of 15 amino acids. The V end lost 4 bases, the J end lost 3 bases, and 11 bases lay between the germline ends. The CDR3 spells CASSPRADYNSPLHF. DNA for the CDR3: TGCGCCAGCAGCCCCAGGGCTGACTATAATTCACCCCTCCACTTT.

This clonotype was recorded many times. This rearrangement joins TRBV2 to TRBJ2-7, with D hard to call. Germline-derived CDR1 and CDR2 are SNHLY and FYNNEI. V shed 1 base and J shed 4 bases, with 14 bases lying between them. CDR3 length: 15 residues. For the CDR3, the DNA is TGTGCCAGCAGTGAAGGTTCCCCAGAAAAATACGAGCAGTACTTC. This encodes CASSEGSPEKYEQYF. Combining the CDR3 with reference TRBV2 and TRBJ2-7 gives the whole variable domain EPEVTQTPSHQVTQMGQEVILRCVPISNHLYFYWYRQILGQKVEFLVSFYNNEISEKSEIFDDQFSVERPDGSNFTLKIRSTKLEDSAMYFCASSEGSPEKYEQYFGPGTRLTVT.

V usage is TRBV3-1 and J usage is TRBJ1-6; a weak D match, TRBD1 (6 bases). CDR1 and CDR2 from the germline V gene are LGHDT and YNNKEL (reference sequence). The CDR3 totals 15 residues. V lost 4 bases, J lost 6 bases, and 13 bases lay in between. The CDR3, as DNA: TGTGCCAGCAGCCCGGCCGGACAGACTAATTCACCCCTCCACTTT. It codes for CASSPAGQTNSPLHF.

This clonotype occurred a few times. The V call is TRBV4-1, the J call TRBJ2-7; 7 bases are shared with TRBD2. Germline V lookup: CDR1 MGHRA, CDR2 YSYEKL. V lost 1 base and J lost 2; bases outside the gene matches: 5. This CDR3 spans 15 amino acids. The CDR3 protein is CASSQVSSGAYEQYF. For the CDR3, the DNA is TGCGCCAGCAGCCAAGTGTCTAGCGGAGCCTACGAGCAGTACTTC.

This clonotype appeared once. The rearrangement links TRBV18 to TRBJ1-1; weak D call: TRBD1 (5 bases). The CDR3 totals 13 residues. V was shortened by 2 bases and J by 3 bases, with 7 bases between the two germline ends. Per the germline V gene, CDR1 is KGHSH and CDR2 is LQKENI. The CDR3 DNA is TGTGCCAGCTCACCAACACAGGACACTGAAGCTTTCTTT. It codes for CASSPTQDTEAFF.

V and J are TRBV24-1 and TRBJ1-2; a weak D match, TRBD1 (6 bases). V gave up 6 bases and J gave up 4 bases, with 14 bases separating them. The CDR3 spans 14 residues. Germline CDR1 reads KGHDR; CDR2 reads SFDVKD. This CDR3 reads CATSNEGVTYGYTF. DNA of the CDR3: TGTGCCACCAGTAACGAGGGGGTCACCTATGGCTACACCTTC.

This clonotype was seen ten or more times. The genes are TRBV7-9 and TRBJ1-1; D is ambiguous. Germline V gene data show CDR1 as SEHNR and CDR2 as FQNEAQ (reference sequence). Trimming shortened V by 4 bases and J by 10 bases, and 13 bases separated the two germline ends. This CDR3 is 12 amino acids long. The CDR3 sequence is CASSSSSMGAFF. CDR3 in DNA: TGTGCCAGCAGCTCATCTTCGATGGGAGCTTTCTTT.

Comment on this clonotype: This may be a read error, as it is one base from a much larger clone. The gene calls are TRBV28 and TRBJ1-2; TRBD1 matches at 9 bases. CDR3 length: 13 amino acids. Germline V gene sequence: CDR1 MDHEN, CDR2 SYDVKM. The V gene end was trimmed by 8 bases and the J gene end by 1 base; junction bases not matched to a gene: 2. Here the CDR3 DNA reads TGTGCCAGCGGGGACAGGGTTAACTATGGCTACACCTTC. Translating gives CASGDRVNYGYTF.

There are many counts of this clonotype. CDR3 DNA: TGTGCCAGCAGTTTTGGGGGGAGCGCTGAAGCTTTCTTT. It translates to CASSFGGSAEAFF. The rearrangement uses TRBV12-3 or TRBV12-4 and TRBJ1-1; a possible D gene is TRBD1 (5 bases). The CDR3 contains 13 residues. The V gene lost 3 bases and the J gene lost 6 bases, with 11 bases spanning the gap.

There are many counts of this clonotype. This chain uses TRBV20-1 with TRBJ2-1; D not resolved. The CDR3 is made up of 16 amino acids. Germline V gives CDR1 DFQATT, CDR2 SNEGSKA (reference sequence). V lost 6 bases, J lost 3 bases, and 21 bases lay in between. CDR3 residues: CSATSLLTPNYNEQFF. The CDR3 region has the DNA TGCAGTGCCACTTCACTCCTCACTCCCAACTACAATGAGCAGTTCTTC.